The 6 T cell receptor beta chains presented below share a single source sample, sequenced in a study of T cell changes during pregnancy in multiple sclerosis. TCRdb's table, derived via immunoSEQ multiplex PCR, lists solely in-frame clones and lacks some. The repertoire holds just under 65,000 clones, 91% seen once, with roughly 1.3% in the top ten. Here the sequenced sample was peripheral blood, taken after pregnancy. Source of these receptors: a female donor in good health, enrolled as a control in a pregnancy study.

The rearrangement links TRBV7-2 to TRBJ2-3; 8 bases agree with TRBD1. The J segment lost 0 bases and the V segment lost 2 bases, leaving 1 base of the junction unmatched. CDR1 is SGHTA, CDR2 FQGNSA, per germline. The length of the CDR3 is 15 residues. CDR3 bases: TGTGCCAGCAGCTTAAGACAGGGGAGCACAGATACGCAGTATTTT. Encoded protein: CASSLRQGSTDTQYF.

The V gene is TRBV6-1, the J gene TRBJ2-4; 11 bases match TRBD2. Trimming cost V 2 bases and J 3 bases; bases outside gene matches: 6. The germline CDR1 and CDR2 sequences are MNHNS and SASEGT. The CDR3 loop spans 17 amino acids. In DNA form, the CDR3 reads TGTGCCAGCAGTGAACATAGCGGGGGGGCCGTCAAAAACATTCAGTACTTC. Amino acids: CASSEHSGGAVKNIQYF.

The rearrangement uses TRBV29-1 and TRBJ1-2, with 7 bases fitting TRBD1. The CDR3 extends over 15 amino acids. Germline CDR1 and CDR2: SQVTM and ANQGSEA. Losses at the gene ends were 0 bases for V and 2 bases for J; bases not matched to a gene: 6. Here the CDR3 reads CSVEDGLTGNYGYTF. The CDR3 nucleotides read TGCAGCGTTGAAGATGGGTTGACAGGGAACTATGGCTACACCTTC. Variable domain in full (rest from reference TRBV29-1 and TRBJ1-2): SAVISQKPSRDICQRGTSLTIQCQVDSQVTMMFWYRQQPGQSLTLIATANQGSEATYESGFVIDKFPISRPNLTFSTLTVSNMSPEDSSIYLCSVEDGLTGNYGYTFGSGTRLTVV.

The chain couples TRBV27 to TRBJ2-2, with D perhaps matching TRBD1 (7 bases). V was cut by 4 bases and J by 0 bases, with 12 bases left in between. The length of the CDR3 is 16 residues. Germline CDR1 reads MNHEY; CDR2 reads SMNVEV (reference sequence). CDR3 sequence reads: CASSSPGGPNTGELFF. The CDR3 DNA follows: TGTGCCAGCAGTTCCCCAGGGGGGCCGAACACCGGGGAGCTGTTTTTT.

This clone was recorded only once. V usage is TRBV7-2 and J usage is TRBJ2-3, with 9 bases fitting TRBD2. This CDR3 is built from 16 residues. V shed 4 bases and J 2 bases; nucleotides not matched to a gene: 7. Germline assignment: CDR1 SGHTA and CDR2 FQGNSA. The DNA for the CDR3 is TGTGCCAGCAGCTCCCAACGACTAGCGGACACAGATACGCAGTATTTT. Translated, it gives CASSSQRLADTDTQYF.

The V gene is TRBV10-2, the J gene TRBJ2-1, with 8 bases fitting TRBD1. Germline CDR1 and CDR2: WSHSY and SAAADI. V dropped 0 bases and J dropped 8; count of bases not matched to a gene: 12. There are 17 residues in the CDR3. Here the CDR3 reads CASSESSFSGGAYEQFF. CDR3 sequence (DNA): TGCGCCAGCAGTGAGTCGTCTTTTTCAGGGGGCGCGTATGAGCAGTTCTTC.